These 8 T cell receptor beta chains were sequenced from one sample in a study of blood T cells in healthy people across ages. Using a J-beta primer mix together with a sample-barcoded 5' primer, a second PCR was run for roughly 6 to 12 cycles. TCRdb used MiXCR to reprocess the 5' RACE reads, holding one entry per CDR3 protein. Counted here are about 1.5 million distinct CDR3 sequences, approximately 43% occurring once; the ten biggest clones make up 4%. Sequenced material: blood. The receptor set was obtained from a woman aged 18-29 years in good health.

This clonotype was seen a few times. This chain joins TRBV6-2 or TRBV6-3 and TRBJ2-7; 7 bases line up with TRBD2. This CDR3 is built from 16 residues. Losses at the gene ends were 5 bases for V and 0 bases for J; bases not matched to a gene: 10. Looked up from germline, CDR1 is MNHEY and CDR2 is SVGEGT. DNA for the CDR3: TGTGCCAGCAGTACCCTCCGGGCGGGGGTCTCCTACGAGCAGTACTTC. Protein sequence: CASSTLRAGVSYEQYF.

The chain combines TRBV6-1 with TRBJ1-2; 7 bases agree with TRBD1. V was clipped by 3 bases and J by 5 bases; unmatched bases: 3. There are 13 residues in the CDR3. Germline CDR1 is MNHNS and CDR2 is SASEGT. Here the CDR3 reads CASSERTGYGYTF. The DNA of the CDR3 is TGTGCCAGCAGTGAGAGGACAGGATATGGCTACACCTTC.

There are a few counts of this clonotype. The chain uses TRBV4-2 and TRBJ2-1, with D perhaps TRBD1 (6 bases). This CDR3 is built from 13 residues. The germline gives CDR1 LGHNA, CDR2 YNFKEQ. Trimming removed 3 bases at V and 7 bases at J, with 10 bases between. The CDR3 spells CASSQIDRNEQFF. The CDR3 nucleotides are TGTGCCAGCAGCCAGATAGACAGGAATGAGCAGTTCTTC.

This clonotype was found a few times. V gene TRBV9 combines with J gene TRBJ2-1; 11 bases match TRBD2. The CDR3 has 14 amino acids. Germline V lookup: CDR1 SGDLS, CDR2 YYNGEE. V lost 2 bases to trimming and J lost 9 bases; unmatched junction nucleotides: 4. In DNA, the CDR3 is TGTGCCAGCAGCGTTAGCGGGGGGGCAGCTGAGCAGTTCTTC. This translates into CASSVSGGAAEQFF.

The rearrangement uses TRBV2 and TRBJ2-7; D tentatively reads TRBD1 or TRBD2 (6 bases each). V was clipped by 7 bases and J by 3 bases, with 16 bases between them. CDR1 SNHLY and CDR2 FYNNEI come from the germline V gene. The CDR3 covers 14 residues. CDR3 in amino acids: CASMAGGAYYEQYF. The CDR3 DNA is TGTGCCAGCATGGCCGGGGGCGCATACTACGAGCAGTACTTC.

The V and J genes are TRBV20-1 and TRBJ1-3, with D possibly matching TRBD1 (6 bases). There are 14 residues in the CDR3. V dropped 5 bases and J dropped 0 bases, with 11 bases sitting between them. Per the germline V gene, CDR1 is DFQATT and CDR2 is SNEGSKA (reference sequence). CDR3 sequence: CSAVRTDSGNTIYF. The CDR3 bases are TGCAGTGCTGTTAGGACAGACTCTGGAAACACCATATATTTT.

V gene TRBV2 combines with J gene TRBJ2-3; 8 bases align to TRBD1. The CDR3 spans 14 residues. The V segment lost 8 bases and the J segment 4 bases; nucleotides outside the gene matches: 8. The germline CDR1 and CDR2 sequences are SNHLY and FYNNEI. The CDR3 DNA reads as TGTGCCAGCGAAGACAGGGGAAGTCCAGATACGCAGTATTTT. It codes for CASEDRGSPDTQYF. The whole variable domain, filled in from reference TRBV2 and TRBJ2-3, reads EPEVTQTPSHQVTQMGQEVILRCVPISNHLYFYWYRQILGQKVEFLVSFYNNEISEKSEIFDDQFSVERPDGSNFTLKIRSTKLEDSAMYFCASEDRGSPDTQYFGPGTRLTVL.

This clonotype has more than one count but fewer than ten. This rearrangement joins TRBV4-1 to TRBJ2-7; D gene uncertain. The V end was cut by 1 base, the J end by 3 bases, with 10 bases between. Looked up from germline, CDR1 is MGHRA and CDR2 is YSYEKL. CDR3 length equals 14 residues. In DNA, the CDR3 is TGCGCCAGCAGCCAAGCGCCGATTAACTACGAGCAGTACTTC. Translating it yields CASSQAPINYEQYF.